One sample yielded the 22 T cell receptor beta chains listed below, sequenced in a study of CD8+ T cells in alopecia areata. Extracted RNA was reverse transcribed, and the resulting cDNA served as sequencing template. The method was immunoSEQ multiplex PCR; TCRdb's version includes in-frame clones alone and lacks a portion of them. The sample has around 290,000 clones, none seen only once. Cell sorting was performed on pooled cutaneous lymph node cells with CD4, CD8alpha, NKG2D, NKG2ACE and other markers. Sequencing was performed on CD4+ T cells sorted from a lymph node. All receptors come from a C3H/HeJ mouse with alopecia areata. For this strain, the MHC haplotype corresponds to H2-k.

Remarks on this clone: Mouse names are used for the genes. The sequence runs out 4 residues before the end of the CDR3; the remainder is reconstructed from the germline J gene. Other nucleotide sequences from this sample produce the same CDR3. The chain couples TRBV1 to TRBJ1-1; maybe TRBD1 (6 bases). CDR3 length equals 13 residues. Germline-derived CDR1 and CDR2 are NSQYPW and LRSPGD (reference sequence). Trimming stripped 3 bases from V and 4 bases from J, with 9 bases between. CDR3: CTCSARGGTEVFF. The sequenced part of the CDR3 DNA is TGCACCTGCAGTGCCAGGGGTGGCACA. The variable domain in full, with the rest retrieved from reference TRBV1 and TRBJ1-1, is VTLLEQNPRWRLVPRGQAVNLRCILKNSQYPWMSWYQQDLQKQLQWLFTLRSPGDKEVKSLPGADYLATRVTDTELRLQVANMSQGRTLYCTCSARGGTEVFFGKGTRLTVV.

Comment on this clone: Genes and germline are mouse. The CDR3 end falls 4 residues outside the read, so it is completed with the germline J gene. This chain uses TRBV31 with TRBJ2-1, with 9 bases lining up with TRBD2. Germline trimming cut 7 bases from V and 3 bases from J; bases unmatched to any gene: 4. Per the germline V gene, CDR1 is GKSSPN and CDR2 is SITVG. The CDR3 consists of 13 residues. CDR3 residues: CASDWGLYAEQFF. Incomplete CDR3 DNA: TGTGCCTCGGACTGGGGCCTCTATGCT.

A remark on this clone: Germline and genes here are mouse. Additional DNA sequences in this sample encode the identical CDR3. The CDR3 loop is CTCSGDRGYEQYF. The DNA read from the CDR3 is TGCACCTGCAGTGGGGACAGGGGATAT. V and J are TRBV1 and TRBJ2-7; 10 bases fit TRBD1. The DNA ends 4 residues before the CDR3 does, and the rest of the CDR3 is filled in from the germline J gene. CDR1 is NSQYPW, CDR2 LRSPGD, per germline (reference sequence). The CDR3 covers 13 residues.

Regarding this clone: All gene names here are mouse names. The read is 4 residues too short to cover the CDR3 end, so that end is filled in from the germline J gene. This chain uses TRBV19 with TRBJ2-3; 10 nucleotides match TRBD2. Germline V gene sequence: CDR1 FNHDT, CDR2 SITEND (reference sequence). The CDR3 sequence is 16 residues long. V was clipped by 5 bases and J by 0 bases; unmatched bases: 6. The sequenced part of the CDR3 DNA is TGTGCCAGCAGATTGGGACTGGGGCCTAGTGCAGAA. Translating it yields CASRLGLGPSAE. The full CDR3 is CASRLGLGPSAETLYF.

As for this clone: The gene symbols are mouse symbols. Coverage ceases 4 residues before the CDR3 finishes, and the germline J gene fills in the end. The rearrangement joins TRBV19 to TRBJ1-1; 9 positions match TRBD1. The CDR3 loop spans 13 amino acids. Germline assignment: CDR1 FNHDT and CDR2 SITEND (reference sequence). V shed 6 bases and J 3 bases; nucleotides not matched to a gene: 3. CDR3 DNA (partial): TGTGCCAGCATCCGGGACAGGGACACA. Residues: CASIRDRDT. The whole CDR3 reads CASIRDRDTEVFF.

Points on this clone: Mouse gene names apply. CDR3 DNA, as far as it was read: TGTGCCAGCAGTAGACTGGGGGTTGATGCT. This codes for CASSRLGVDA. The entire CDR3 protein is CASSRLGVDAEQFF. V and J are TRBV19 and TRBJ2-1, with TRBD2 matching over 9 bases. From the germline J gene comes the end of the CDR3, since the read stops 4 residues before it. The CDR3 length is 14 residues. The germline gives CDR1 FNHDT, CDR2 SITEND (reference sequence). The J segment lost 5 bases and the V segment lost 3 bases, leaving 3 bases of the junction unmatched.

The table lists this clone with a few counts. Genes and germline are mouse. The read finishes 4 residues shy of the CDR3 end, and the germline J gene is used to complete it. This sequence joins TRBV31 and TRBJ2-1, with unresolved D. The germline gives CDR1 GKSSPN, CDR2 SITVG. The CDR3 runs to 12 residues. This chain's CDR3 is CAWGAAGAEQFF. CDR3 bases read: TGTGCCTGGGGAGCGGCAGGAGCT.

This clone showed up just a few times. Germline and genes here are mouse. The read comes to an end 4 residues before the CDR3 does, leaving the germline J gene to fill in the end. Additional DNA sequences in this sample encode the identical CDR3. V and J are TRBV17 and TRBJ2-7; tentative D call: TRBD1 (7 bases). The V gene's germline CDR1 is MNHDT and CDR2 YYDKIL. V was trimmed by 0 bases and J by 2 bases, leaving 8 bases between them. The CDR3 is 14 amino acids. The part of the CDR3 DNA that was read is TGTGCTAGCAGTAGAGATAGGGGGCCCTAT. Translation gives CASSRDRGPY. The entire CDR3 protein reads CASSRDRGPYEQYF.

Worth noting for this clone: Genes and germline are mouse. The CDR3 is cut off 4 residues early in the read; its end comes from the germline J gene. The chain has TRBV1 and TRBJ2-7; D is possibly TRBD1 or TRBD2 (6 bases each). The germline gives CDR1 NSQYPW, CDR2 LRSPGD (reference sequence). There are 13 residues in the CDR3. The CDR3 loop reads CTCSAEGAHEQYF. CDR3 DNA (partial): TGCACCTGCAGTGCAGAGGGGGCCCAT.

Notes on this clone: Here the gene names and germline are mouse. Coverage ceases 4 residues before the CDR3 finishes, and the germline J gene fills in the end. The V gene is TRBV19, the J gene TRBJ2-3, with 7 bases matching TRBD1. This CDR3 spans 15 amino acids. J lost 0 bases, V lost 6 bases, and 7 bases had no gene match. CDR1 and CDR2 from the germline V gene are FNHDT and SITEND (reference sequence). The sequenced CDR3 bases are TGTGCCAGCAAGCTGACAGGGAATAGTGCAGAA. Its protein is CASKLTGNSAE. The whole CDR3 protein reads CASKLTGNSAETLYF.

With respect to this clone: Gene labels here are mouse ones. The CDR3 goes on 4 residues after the read ends, and that part is filled in from the germline J gene. This rearrangement joins TRBV5 to TRBJ2-1, with D possibly TRBD1 on 5 matching bases. Trimming shortened V by 3 bases and J by 0 bases, and 9 bases separated the two germline ends. Germline assignment: CDR1 LGHNA and CDR2 YNLKQL (reference sequence). CDR3 length: 15 amino acids. The CDR3 sequence is CASSQKQDNYAEQFF. The covered CDR3 bases are TGTGCCAGCAGCCAGAAACAGGATAACTATGCT.

This clone was seen a few times. Gene names and germline refer to mouse. The read ends 4 residues shy of where the CDR3 ends; the end is completed using the germline J gene. The same CDR3 arises from other DNA sequences in this sample as well. This chain links TRBV13-2 with TRBJ1-2; 9 nucleotides align to TRBD1. There are 14 residues in the CDR3. V dropped 2 bases and J dropped 3; count of bases not matched to a gene: 2. From germline, CDR1 is NNHNN and CDR2 SYGAGS (reference sequence). The covered CDR3 bases are TGTGCCAGCGGTGAGACAGGGGGAGACTCC. It codes for CASGETGGDS. The whole CDR3 is CASGETGGDSDYTF.

This clone was seen only a few times. Gene names refer to mouse genes. The observed sequence ends 4 residues before the CDR3 terminus, with the missing tail filled in from the germline J gene. Other DNA sequences in this sample translate to the same CDR3. The rearrangement uses TRBV5 and TRBJ2-1; the D gene is possibly TRBD1 (6 bases). CDR3 size: 12 residues. Germline V gives CDR1 LGHNA, CDR2 YNLKQL (reference sequence). CDR3 DNA, as far as it was read: TGTGCCAGCAGCCAGGGGACAGCT. Translation gives CASSQGTA. The CDR3 as a whole reads CASSQGTAEQFF.

For this clone: Gene names refer to mouse genes. The missing CDR3 end, 4 residues past where the read stops, is filled in from the germline J gene. J is TRBJ2-1 and V is TRBV19; maybe TRBD1 (5 bases). Trimming left V 6 bases short and J 2 bases short, with 9 bases between. CDR3 length equals 13 residues. CDR1 is FNHDT and CDR2 is SITEND in the germline V gene (reference sequence). CDR3: CASTAGYYAEQFF. Partial CDR3 DNA: TGTGCCAGCACCGCAGGGTACTATGCT.

The table lists this clone with a few counts. All gene names here are mouse names. From the germline J gene comes the end of the CDR3, since the read stops 4 residues before it. The chain has TRBV13-1 and TRBJ2-3; a possible D gene is TRBD2 (5 bases). The CDR3 length is 13 residues. V was pared by 4 bases and J by 4 bases, with 10 bases between. Germline-derived CDR1 and CDR2 are NSHNY and SYGAGN. CDR3 DNA, as far as it was read: TGTGCCAGCAGTCAAACTGGATCAGAA. This codes for CASSQTGSE. The CDR3 in full is CASSQTGSETLYF.

In the case of this clone: Gene names and germline refer to mouse. The read gets to within 3 residues of the CDR3 end, and the germline J gene fills in the rest. The genes are TRBV19 and TRBJ1-6; D might be TRBD1 (6 bases). TRBJ1-6 is filed as an ORF, its function uncertain. V lost 4 bases and J 10 bases, leaving 9 bases between the germline ends. This CDR3 contains 12 residues. The germline V gene has CDR1 FNHDT and CDR2 SITEND (reference sequence). The DNA read from the CDR3 is TGTGCCAGCAGTTGGACAGTCTCGCCC. Translated: CASSWTVSP. The CDR3 in full is CASSWTVSPLYF.

This clone was counted only a few times. Gene names denote mouse genes. The read ends 4 residues early relative to the CDR3; the germline J gene fills the gap. The chain employs TRBV1 and TRBJ1-1; 9 positions agree with TRBD1. The CDR3 length is 17 residues. V shed 0 bases, J shed 3 bases, and the junction held 8 bases outside the gene matches. The germline V gene encodes CDR1 NSQYPW and CDR2 LRSPGD (reference sequence). Partial CDR3 DNA: TGCACCTGCAGTGCAGATGGCGCACAGGGGGCGCACACA. Protein product: CTCSADGAQGAHT. In full, the CDR3 reads CTCSADGAQGAHTEVFF.

Of note for this clone: The genes and germline here are from mouse. With the read ending 3 residues before the CDR3 end, the germline J gene is used to fill in that end. The chain couples TRBV19 to TRBJ1-6; TRBD1 matches 10 bases. TRBJ1-6 is placed among ORFs of uncertain function. Germline loops: CDR1 FNHDT, CDR2 SITEND (reference sequence). The CDR3 is 16 residues long. The ends lost 5 bases at V and 6 bases at J; junction bases unmatched: 8. The covered CDR3 bases are TGTGCCAGCAGCACCGCCCGGGACAGGGGTAATTCGCCC. This codes for CASSTARDRGNSP. The complete CDR3 reads CASSTARDRGNSPLYF.

In this sample, this clone turned up a few times. The gene names given are mouse names. The read ends 4 residues before the CDR3 terminus; that terminus is restored from the germline J gene. Additional DNA sequences in this sample encode the identical CDR3. The rearrangement uses TRBV13-1 and TRBJ1-1, with TRBD1 identical over 7 bases. CDR1 and CDR2 (germline): NSHNY, SYGAGN. V lost 2 bases, J lost 1 base, and 2 bases stayed unmatched. The CDR3 has 14 amino acids. The CDR3 DNA, read in part, is TGTGCCAGCAGTGAGGACAGGAGGAACACA. Protein sequence: CASSEDRRNT. The entire CDR3 protein is CASSEDRRNTEVFF.

This clone has more than one count but fewer than ten. All gene names here are mouse names. The CDR3 end is not reached by the read, which stops 4 residues before it; the germline J gene fills it in. This sequence joins TRBV29 and TRBJ1-2; D might be TRBD1 (5 bases). Germline V gene lookup returns CDR1 MSHET and CDR2 SYDVDS. This CDR3 comprises 14 residues. V shed 4 bases and J shed 0 bases, with 9 bases lying between them. CDR3 DNA (partial): TGTGCTAGCAGTTCGGACAATGCAAACTCC. It codes for CASSSDNANS. The full-length CDR3 reads as CASSSDNANSDYTF.

Concerning this clone: Mouse gene names apply. Read coverage stops 4 residues before the CDR3 terminus; the germline J gene supplies the remainder. The chain couples TRBV17 to TRBJ2-2; 8 bases fit TRBD2. V gave up 4 bases and J gave up 3 bases; unmatched junction bases: 7. Germline V gene lookup returns CDR1 MNHDT and CDR2 YYDKIL. The CDR3 spans 16 residues. The DNA read from the CDR3 is TGTGCTAGCAGTACACTGGGGGTGAAAGACACCGGG. Its translation: CASSTLGVKDTG. The entire CDR3 is CASSTLGVKDTGQLYF. Using reference TRBV17 and TRBJ2-2 for the parts outside the CDR3, the full variable domain is DTTVKQNPRYKLARVGKPVNLICSQTMNHDTMYWYQKKPNQAPKLLLFYYDKILNREADTFEKFQSSRPNNSFCSLYIGSAGLEYSAMYLCASSTLGVKDTGQLYFGEGSKLTVL.

This clone showed up just a few times. The gene names given are mouse names. The read ends 4 residues shy of where the CDR3 ends; the end is completed using the germline J gene. The rearrangement uses TRBV19 and TRBJ2-3, with 9 bases identical to TRBD1. Losses at the gene ends were 5 bases for V and 1 base for J; bases not matched to a gene: 8. The CDR3 loop spans 16 amino acids. Germline CDR1 is FNHDT and CDR2 is SITEND (reference sequence). Partial CDR3 DNA: TGTGCCAGCAGACCAACCGGGACAGGGCGTGCAGAA. Amino acid sequence: CASRPTGTGRAE. The full CDR3 sequence reads CASRPTGTGRAETLYF. Supplemented by reference TRBV19 and TRBJ2-3, the full variable domain reads GGIITQTPKFLIGQEGQKLTLKCQQNFNHDTMYWYRQDSGKGLRLIYYSITENDLQKGDLSEGYDASREKKSSFSLTVTSAQKNEMAVFLCASRPTGTGRAETLYFGSGTRLTVL.